This T cell receptor (beta chain) is from a study of blood T cell repertoires in COVID-19. Study-level background: Italy, Spain and the United States were the sources of the convalescent and acute COVID-19 samples. In each case, the material was cDNA or gDNA derived from T cells, B-cell-depleted T cells, or PBMCs.

The germline V gene encodes CDR1 SGHRS and CDR2 YFSETQ. Trimming shortened V by 4 bases and J by 4 bases, and 11 bases separated the two germline ends. The CDR3 spans 13 residues. Original handling: Scientists estimated how many nucleated cells there were by amplifying reference gene primers. TCRdb keeps only in-frame clones here, not all; method: immunoSEQ multiplex PCR. That table is the source of V, J and clone size, and D and trimming were worked out from the DNA. This table has some 96,000 clones, 75% to 90% appearing once. Sequenced sample: peripheral blood. The source is a man older than 75 with acute or convalescent COVID-19. J is TRBJ1-1 and V is TRBV5-1; tentative D call: TRBD1 (5 bases). The CDR3 region has the DNA TGCGCCAGCAGCAACGGGGGGACCACTGAAGCTTTCTTT. It yields the protein CASSNGGTTEAFF.